Below, one T cell receptor (beta chain) is given with its context. These data come from a study of blood T cell repertoires in COVID-19. In the study overall: Material from acute and convalescent COVID-19 was sourced from the United States, Italy and Spain. T cells, B-cell-depleted T cells, or PBMCs supplied cDNA or gDNA.

Authors' analysis steps: Counts of nucleated cells, estimated from reference gene primer amplification, were obtained. Profiling relied on immunoSEQ multiplex PCR, and the TCRdb table lists in-frame clones only, not all of them. The V and J calls and clone size come from that table; D and trimming were worked out from the DNA. Here the sample spans approximately 100,000 clones, 70% to 90% being singletons. CDR3 length equals 13 residues. V was cut by 0 bases and J by 15 bases, with 15 bases left in between. Germline V lookup: CDR1 LNHNV, CDR2 YYDKDF (reference sequence). The chain joins TRBV15 to TRBJ2-1; perhaps TRBD2 as D (5 bases). The source of this sequence is a woman aged 30 to 39 with acute or convalescent COVID-19. The sequenced sample was peripheral blood. CDR3 sequence (DNA): TGTGCCACCAGCAGAGATGAGGGATCGGGGATGTTCTTC. Translated, it gives CATSRDEGSGMFF.